Below, one TCR beta chain is given with its context. Its antigen is not identified. Per the germline V gene, CDR1 is LNHDA and CDR2 is SQIVND (reference sequence). The V and J ends lost 5 bases and 2 bases, in that order; junction bases with no gene match: 4. The CDR3 spans 14 residues. This sample is part of a study of cytomegalovirus exposure and HLA in healthy donors. Study-level findings and limits: Reportedly, fewer N-insertions than the approximately 700-donor mean appeared in an Asian-associated ancestry cluster in a later analysis. Per a prior analysis, the majority of TCR beta V segments were productive roughly 90% or roughly 30% of the time. TCR beta V- and J-gene trimming, according to a later analysis, was linked to a missense DCLRE1C variant.

It was healthy bone marrow donors who served as donors. It was with 60 Vbeta and 13 Jbeta primers that the PCR ran. Using immunoSEQ multiplex PCR, the repertoire was profiled, and TCRdb retains in-frame clones only, with some absent. Of 120,000 to 150,000 clones in the sample, 82% were seen once. This TCR was recovered from a man younger than 35 in good health and CMV-seropositive. This chain connects TRBV19 to TRBJ1-2; the match to TRBD1 covers 8 bases. Sequences were obtained from PBMCs. CDR3 residues: CASSGRGLNYGYTF. CDR3 coding DNA: TGTGCCAGTAGTGGCAGGGGGCTCAACTATGGCTACACCTTC.